The 26 T cell receptor beta chains given below trace back to one sample, sequenced in a study of cytomegalovirus exposure and HLA in healthy donors. The primer mix had 60 Vbeta and 13 Jbeta primers. Clones were read by immunoSEQ multiplex PCR, and TCRdb kept only the in-frame ones, dropping some. The sample lists hundreds of thousands of clones, about 77% occurring once. Material for sequencing was PBMCs. The receptors here all came from a boy younger than 18 in good health and CMV-seronegative.

V and J are TRBV7-6 and TRBJ1-1; no clear D. V lost 3 bases, J lost 1 base, and 9 bases lay in between. The CDR3 totals 14 residues. In germline, CDR1 is SGHVS, CDR2 FNYEAQ. The CDR3 is CASSFSGQNTEAFF. The CDR3 bases are TGTGCCAGCAGCTTTTCCGGTCAGAACACTGAAGCTTTCTTT.

This chain joins TRBV9 and TRBJ2-4, with 9 bases matching TRBD1. The ends lost 0 bases at V and 9 bases at J; junction bases unmatched: 10. The CDR3 runs 16 residues. From germline, CDR1 is SGDLS and CDR2 YYNGEE. The CDR3 DNA follows: TGTGCCAGCAGCGTAGGAAGTCCGACAGGGGGAGGCATTCAGTACTTC. Translation: CASSVGSPTGGGIQYF.

V and J are TRBV10-3 and TRBJ1-1; 8 nucleotides agree with TRBD1. Germline CDR1 and CDR2: ENHRY and SYGVKD. With V trimmed by 0 bases and J by 9 bases, 9 bases remained unmatched. The CDR3 is made up of 15 amino acids. The CDR3 DNA reads TGTGCCATCAGTGAGTCGAATGTTTCAGGGGGCAAAGCTTTCTTT. This codes for CAISESNVSGGKAFF.

V gene TRBV7-9 combines with J gene TRBJ2-7; 7 bases agree with TRBD1. The CDR3 spans 16 residues. Germline V lookup: CDR1 SEHNR, CDR2 FQNEAQ (reference sequence). V dropped 3 bases and J dropped 6; count of bases not matched to a gene: 14. DNA for the CDR3: TGTGCCAGCAGCTTCGCCCTGGACAGGTTAAGTTTCGAGCAGTACTTC. Translating gives CASSFALDRLSFEQYF.

The chain joins TRBV11-3 to TRBJ1-2, with a possible D match to TRBD1 (6 bases). V was pared by 1 base and J by 6 bases, with 9 bases between. Looked up from germline, CDR1 is SGHNT and CDR2 is YENEEA. This CDR3 region has 13 residues. The CDR3 DNA reads TGTGCCAGCAGCTTAGGGACAGCCAATGGCTACACCTTC. Translating it yields CASSLGTANGYTF.

The chain carries TRBV14 and TRBJ2-5; D gene ambiguous. Germline V lookup: CDR1 SGHDN, CDR2 FVKESK. The CDR3 totals 8 residues. Trimming took off 8 bases at V and 9 bases at J, with 4 bases between the two ends. This chain's CDR3 is CASLAQYF. CDR3 in DNA: TGTGCCAGCTTAGCCCAGTACTTC.

The chain combines TRBV5-6 with TRBJ1-6, with 9 bases fitting TRBD1. This CDR3 is 16 amino acids long. Germline V gene data show CDR1 as SGHDT and CDR2 as YYEEEE. V lost 0 bases to trimming and J lost 10 bases; unmatched junction nucleotides: 8. The CDR3 nucleotides are TGTGCCAGCAGCTTGGCGGGACAGGGAAGGGTCTCACCCCTCCACTTT. Its translation: CASSLAGQGRVSPLHF.

This chain links TRBV30 with TRBJ2-1; possible D gene TRBD2, 5 bases. Trimming took 7 bases from V and 5 from J, leaving 6 bases between them. The CDR3 spans 10 residues. Germline V gives CDR1 GTSNPN, CDR2 SVGIG (reference sequence). DNA of the CDR3: TGTGCCTTCGGGAACAATGAGCAGTTCTTC. It encodes CAFGNNEQFF.

This chain connects TRBV4-1 to TRBJ2-3; 7 nucleotides agree with TRBD2. Germline V CDR1 and CDR2: MGHRA, YSYEKL. The CDR3 has 18 amino acids. V trimming: 3 bases; J trimming: 0 bases; junction bases outside the gene matches: 12. The CDR3 coding sequence is TGCGCCAGCAGCCACCCCGAAGCAGGGACTACTAGCACAGATACGCAGTATTTT. This sequence encodes CASSHPEAGTTSTDTQYF.

The V call is TRBV7-2, the J call TRBJ1-5, with unresolved D. This CDR3 spans 13 amino acids. Looked up from germline, CDR1 is SGHTA and CDR2 is FQGNSA. V lost 2 bases, J lost 4 bases, and 6 bases lay in between. CDR3 DNA: TGTGCCAGCAGCTTATATGTAAATCAGCCCCAGCATTTT. Translated: CASSLYVNQPQHF.

V gene TRBV27 combines with J gene TRBJ2-1, with TRBD1 matching over 9 bases. The CDR3 is made up of 16 amino acids. With 5 bases clipped from V and 7 bases from J, the junction kept 12 bases outside the gene matches. Germline values: CDR1 MNHEY, CDR2 SMNVEV (reference sequence). CDR3 bases: TGTGCCAGCAGTCCCCCTACCGGGACAGGGTTGAATGAGCAGTTCTTC. This codes for CASSPPTGTGLNEQFF.

The V gene is TRBV30, the J gene TRBJ2-3; D might be TRBD2 (6 bases). This CDR3 comprises 12 residues. In germline, CDR1 is GTSNPN, CDR2 SVGIG (reference sequence). V lost 4 bases to trimming and J lost 4 bases, with 9 bases between them. CDR3 in amino acids: CAWIGGPDTQYF. The CDR3, as DNA: TGTGCCTGGATCGGGGGTCCAGATACGCAGTATTTT.

This clone has more than one count but fewer than ten. J is TRBJ2-7 and V is TRBV29-1; perhaps TRBD2 as D (5 bases). In germline, CDR1 is SQVTM, CDR2 ANQGSEA. The V and J ends lost 4 bases and 2 bases respectively, with 18 bases between them. The CDR3 consists of 15 residues. The CDR3 bases are TGCAGCGTTGTGGGCGGGCAGGAGGAACCCTACGAGCAGTACTTC. It encodes CSVVGGQEEPYEQYF.

This clone was seen only a few times. The chain joins TRBV5-1 to TRBJ1-2; D uncertain. V was shortened by 0 bases and J by 8 bases, with 8 bases between the two germline ends. The CDR3 consists of 12 residues. CDR1 and CDR2 from the germline V gene are SGHRS and YFSETQ. DNA for the CDR3: TGCGCCAGCAGCTTGGATTTCCGGGGCTACACCTTC. It is translated as CASSLDFRGYTF.

The rearrangement links TRBV7-6 to TRBJ2-3; 7 bases map to TRBD2. The CDR3 length is 14 residues. Trimming cost V 5 bases and J 3 bases; bases outside gene matches: 5. Germline CDR1 SGHVS, CDR2 FNYEAQ. CDR3 in amino acids: CASSPGTKTDTQYF. CDR3 nucleotide sequence: TGTGCCAGCAGCCCCGGGACTAAAACAGATACGCAGTATTTT. Combining the CDR3 with reference TRBV7-6 and TRBJ2-3 gives the whole variable domain GAGVSQSPRYKVTKRGQDVALRCDPISGHVSLYWYRQALGQGPEFLTYFNYEAQQDKSGLPNDRFSAERPEGSISTLTIQRTEQRDSAMYRCASSPGTKTDTQYFGPGTRLTVL.

This clone was recorded a few times. This chain uses TRBV6-1 with TRBJ1-3; D possibly corresponds to TRBD1 (5 bases). The CDR3 runs to 15 residues. V was trimmed by 2 bases and J by 2 bases, leaving 10 bases between them. Germline values: CDR1 MNHNS, CDR2 SASEGT. CDR3 residues: CASSELARAGNTIYF. CDR3 DNA sequence: TGTGCCAGCAGTGAACTTGCCAGGGCTGGAAACACCATATATTTT.

This chain joins TRBV6-1 and TRBJ2-1; 8 bases line up with TRBD2. The CDR3 is 16 residues long. The V and J ends lost 0 bases and 2 bases, in that order; junction bases with no gene match: 3. CDR1 and CDR2 from the germline V gene are MNHNS and SASEGT. CDR3 sequence (DNA): TGTGCCAGCAGTGAAGCGCTTAGCGGGGCCTACAATGAGCAGTTCTTC. Its translation: CASSEALSGAYNEQFF.

This clone was observed a few times. The rearrangement uses TRBV29-1 and TRBJ1-2, with D perhaps matching TRBD1 (5 bases). From germline, CDR1 is SQVTM and CDR2 ANQGSEA. The CDR3 is made up of 11 amino acids. Trimming shortened V by 7 bases and J by 8 bases, and 14 bases separated the two germline ends. CDR3 sequence: CSADAGCGYTF. Written as DNA, the CDR3 is TGCAGCGCAGACGCAGGGTGCGGCTACACCTTC.

The chain recombines TRBV13 with TRBJ2-7, with D possibly TRBD1 on 6 matching bases. With 6 bases removed from V and 0 bases from J, the gap between germline ends came to 9 bases. The CDR3 length is 13 residues. Germline loops: CDR1 PRHDT, CDR2 FYEKMQ (reference sequence). Here the CDR3 reads CASRDSNSYEQYF. For the CDR3, the DNA is TGTGCCAGCAGGGACAGTAACTCCTACGAGCAGTACTTC. The variable domain in full, completed from reference TRBV13 and TRBJ2-7, reads AAGVIQSPRHLIKEKRETATLKCYPIPRHDTVYWYQQGPGQDPQFLISFYEKMQSDKGSIPDRFSAQQFSDYHSELNMSSLELGDSALYFCASRDSNSYEQYFGPGTRLTVT.

V is TRBV27 and J is TRBJ1-4; 7 bases map to TRBD1. The V and J ends lost 6 bases and 5 bases, in that order; junction bases with no gene match: 9. Germline V gene sequence: CDR1 MNHEY, CDR2 SMNVEV (reference sequence). The length of the CDR3 is 15 residues. CDR3 protein: CASSHTPGQNEKLFF. CDR3 in DNA: TGTGCCAGCAGCCACACACCGGGACAGAATGAAAAACTGTTTTTT.

The chain combines TRBV5-5 with TRBJ1-2, with TRBD1 matching over 8 bases. This CDR3 spans 18 amino acids. Germline V gene lookup returns CDR1 SGHKS and CDR2 YYEKEE (reference sequence). V dropped 1 base and J dropped 0; count of bases not matched to a gene: 11. The DNA for the CDR3 is TGTGCCAGCAGCTTGTATTTGAGACAGGGGAAAGCTAACTATGGCTACACCTTC. Its protein is CASSLYLRQGKANYGYTF.

CDR3 amino acids: CAWSAPSRGGNTIYF. CDR3 nucleotide sequence: TGTGCCTGGAGTGCCCCTTCTAGGGGAGGAAACACCATATATTTT. The chain employs TRBV30 and TRBJ1-3; D might be TRBD1 (5 bases). This CDR3 has 15 amino acids. Trimming removed 1 base at V and 4 bases at J, with 14 bases between. From germline, CDR1 is GTSNPN and CDR2 SVGIG (reference sequence).

V gene TRBV7-2 combines with J gene TRBJ2-1; 10 nucleotides line up with TRBD2. The junction had 2 bases not matched to a gene; V was cut back by 6 bases and J by 0 bases. Per germline, CDR1 SGHTA and CDR2 FQGNSA. The CDR3 has 15 amino acids. CDR3 sequence: CASRPSGSSYNEQFF. For the CDR3, the DNA is TGTGCCAGCAGGCCTAGCGGGAGCTCCTACAATGAGCAGTTCTTC.

V usage is TRBV4-2 and J usage is TRBJ2-1; 13 bases match TRBD2. The CDR3 is made up of 16 amino acids. V trimming: 1 base; J trimming: 8 bases; junction bases outside the gene matches: 5. Germline V gene sequence: CDR1 LGHNA, CDR2 YNFKEQ. The CDR3 region is CASSQAGTSGKHEQFF. The CDR3 nucleotides read TGTGCCAGCAGCCAAGCGGGGACTAGCGGGAAGCATGAGCAGTTCTTC.

The rearrangement joins TRBV30 to TRBJ2-6, with TRBD1 matching 7 bases. The CDR3 consists of 13 residues. Trimming at V came to 8 bases and at J to 2 bases, leaving 3 bases not matched to a gene. Germline V gene data show CDR1 as GTSNPN and CDR2 as SVGIG (reference sequence). The CDR3 reads CARDRAGANVLTF. CDR3 nucleotide sequence: TGTGCCCGTGACAGGGCTGGGGCCAACGTCCTGACTTTC.

V is TRBV6-4 and J is TRBJ2-7; 7 bases align to TRBD2. Per germline, CDR1 MRHNA and CDR2 SNTAGT. The CDR3 length is 14 residues. Trimming removed 8 bases from V and 1 base from J; junction bases left unmatched: 8. The CDR3 region has the DNA TGTGCCAGCGCGGAGGAAGCGGGGTCCTACGAGCAGTACTTC. It specifies CASAEEAGSYEQYF.